This TCR beta chain stems from a study of OX40 agonist ivuxolimab in advanced cancers. Study-level information: Patient treatment consisted of intravenous ivuxolimab administration every 2 weeks at 0.01 to 10 mg/kg. From about 23 to 85 years was the age range, with a mean of roughly 64 years, and 70% to 85% were male. Study findings and constraints: The average count of expanded clones was higher among CD8+ T cells than among CD4+.

This CDR3 spans 14 amino acids. Germline values: CDR1 SGHRS, CDR2 YFSETQ. The V gene lost 0 bases and the J gene lost 3 bases, with 10 bases spanning the gap. About this clone: What it binds is not known.

Method: immunoSEQ multiplex PCR; TCRdb's copy keeps in-frame clones and lacks some. The table lists 60,000 to 75,000 clones, roughly 80% of them singletons, with 1.1% in the top ten. The clonotype comes from an adult with an advanced solid tumor such as melanoma, head and neck, liver or kidney cancer. The V call is TRBV5-1, the J call TRBJ2-7; D assignment may be TRBD1 or TRBD2 (7 bases each). Sequences were derived from CD4+ or CD8+ T cells sorted from blood, sampled in a trial of the OX40 agonist ivuxolimab. The DNA for the CDR3 is TGCGCCAGCAGCTTGGCCAGGGGGGGCTACGAGCAGTACTTC. Protein: CASSLARGGYEQYF.